These 22 T cell receptor beta chains were all obtained from the same sample, sequenced in a study of cytomegalovirus exposure and HLA in healthy donors. A multiplex PCR was run with 60 Vbeta primers and 13 Jbeta primers. The assay was immunoSEQ multiplex PCR, and TCRdb's table has in-frame clones only and misses some. The repertoire holds approximately 200,000 clones, with 65% to 85% as singletons. The material sequenced was PBMCs. These receptors all stem from a boy aged 2-15 years in good health and CMV-seronegative.

V is TRBV19 and J is TRBJ1-4; weak D call: TRBD1 (5 bases). With 7 bases removed from V and 6 bases from J, the gap between germline ends came to 15 bases. CDR3 length: 14 residues. The V gene's germline CDR1 is LNHDA and CDR2 SQIVND (reference sequence). Here the CDR3 reads CASKESGWDEKLFF. CDR3 in DNA: TGTGCCAGTAAGGAGTCAGGGTGGGATGAAAAACTGTTTTTT.

The chain has TRBV29-1 and TRBJ1-1; 9 bases map to TRBD1. The junction had 4 bases not matched to a gene; V was cut back by 4 bases and J by 7 bases. The germline V gene has CDR1 SQVTM and CDR2 ANQGSEA. The CDR3 loop spans 12 amino acids. The CDR3 sequence: CSVGRDRVEAFF. The DNA for the CDR3 is TGCAGCGTTGGCCGGGACAGGGTTGAAGCTTTCTTT.

CDR3 DNA: TGTGCCAGCAGCTTCCTAGCGGGGCGCACAGATACGCAGTATTTT. It translates to CASSFLAGRTDTQYF. The chain recombines TRBV7-3 with TRBJ2-3; TRBD2 matches 9 bases. Germline V gene data show CDR1 as SGHTA and CDR2 as FQGTGA. The CDR3 length is 15 residues. Trimming at V came to 3 bases and at J to 1 base, leaving 2 bases not matched to a gene.

The chain links TRBV4-3 to TRBJ1-3; D possibly corresponds to TRBD1 (6 bases). This CDR3 contains 19 residues. Germline V gives CDR1 LGHNA, CDR2 YSLEER. V gave up 0 bases and J gave up 0 bases, with 18 bases separating them. The CDR3 region is CASSQDKRQAISSGNTIYF. CDR3 DNA sequence: TGCGCCAGCAGCCAAGATAAGAGACAGGCTATCAGCTCTGGAAACACCATATATTTT.

The chain is built from TRBV9 and TRBJ2-5, with 12 bases fitting TRBD2. Per germline, CDR1 SGDLS and CDR2 YYNGEE. This CDR3 is built from 15 residues. Trimming at V came to 4 bases and at J to 4 bases, leaving 5 bases not matched to a gene. CDR3 protein: CASSQETSGGETQYF. DNA of the CDR3: TGTGCCAGCAGCCAAGAGACTAGCGGGGGAGAGACCCAGTACTTC.

The chain recombines TRBV10-3 with TRBJ2-7; 8 bases line up with TRBD2. Germline assignment: CDR1 ENHRY and CDR2 SYGVKD. J lost 3 bases, V lost 5 bases, and 6 bases had no gene match. This CDR3 has 14 residues. This chain's CDR3 is CAISKAGADYEQYF. The CDR3 nucleotides read TGTGCCATCAGTAAAGCGGGGGCGGACTACGAGCAGTACTTC.

The CDR3 here is CAWVDRGPVYYGYTF. The CDR3 nucleotides read TGTGCCTGGGTGGACAGGGGCCCGGTCTACTATGGCTACACCTTC. The chain is built from TRBV30 and TRBJ1-2, with 9 bases identical to TRBD1. The length of the CDR3 is 15 residues. The ends lost 5 bases at V and 3 bases at J; junction bases unmatched: 10. CDR1 and CDR2 (germline): GTSNPN, SVGIG (reference sequence).

This clone came up a few times. The chain joins TRBV9 to TRBJ2-1; a possible D gene is TRBD2 (6 bases). V lost 5 bases, J lost 0 bases, and 15 bases lay in between. Germline CDR1 is SGDLS and CDR2 is YYNGEE. The CDR3 sequence is 16 residues long. CDR3 region: CASSQAGPSSYNEQFF. Written as DNA, the CDR3 is TGTGCCAGCAGTCAGGCGGGGCCCAGCTCCTACAATGAGCAGTTCTTC.

The rearrangement links TRBV9 to TRBJ2-2; the D gene is possibly TRBD2 (5 bases). The length of the CDR3 is 13 residues. Germline lookup yields CDR1 SGDLS and CDR2 YYNGEE. The ends were cut back, 0 bases at V and 6 bases at J, with 6 bases in the middle. This CDR3 is CASSVEGAGELFF. Here the CDR3 DNA reads TGTGCCAGCAGCGTAGAGGGAGCCGGGGAGCTGTTTTTT.

The DNA of the CDR3 is TGTGCCATCAGTGAGTTCGAGGGCCGCTCTGGAAACACCATATATTTT. Residues: CAISEFEGRSGNTIYF. The J gene is TRBJ1-3, the V gene TRBV10-3, with D unresolved. Germline loops: CDR1 ENHRY, CDR2 SYGVKD. The CDR3 has 16 residues. Trimming removed 1 base from V and 0 bases from J, with 10 bases in between.

The V and J genes are TRBV18 and TRBJ2-3; 9 nucleotides agree with TRBD1. The junction had 19 bases not matched to a gene; V was cut back by 2 bases and J by 1 base. The germline V gene has CDR1 KGHSH and CDR2 LQKENI. The CDR3 consists of 21 residues. The DNA for the CDR3 is TGTGCCAGCTCACCATTCGACCTAGGGACAGGGTCTCGGGGGGGCACAGATACGCAGTATTTT. Its translation is CASSPFDLGTGSRGGTDTQYF. Full variable domain (remainder filled in from reference TRBV18 and TRBJ2-3): NAGVMQNPRHLVRRRGQEARLRCSPMKGHSHVYWYRQLPEEGLKFMVYLQKENIIDESGMPKERFSAEFPKEGPSILRIQQVVRGDSAAYFCASSPFDLGTGSRGGTDTQYFGPGTRLTVL.

The rearrangement joins TRBV6-6 to TRBJ2-2; D is possibly TRBD1 (6 bases). CDR1 MNHNY and CDR2 SVGAGI come from the germline V gene (reference sequence). The CDR3 is 12 amino acids. V shed 11 bases and J shed 5 bases, with 12 bases lying between them. Here the CDR3 DNA reads TGTGCCCACAAGGGGGAGACCGGGGAGCTGTTTTTT. Amino acid sequence: CAHKGETGELFF.

The chain employs TRBV5-4 and TRBJ1-2; a possible D gene is TRBD1 (5 bases). Germline assignment: CDR1 SGHNT and CDR2 YYREEE (reference sequence). This CDR3 has 13 amino acids. V lost 2 bases and J 8 bases, leaving 13 bases between the germline ends. The CDR3 sequence is CASSFRGGEGYTF. The CDR3 DNA sequence: TGTGCCAGCAGCTTCCGGGGGGGAGAGGGCTACACCTTC.

The chain links TRBV2 to TRBJ1-1; no clear D. Germline V lookup: CDR1 SNHLY, CDR2 FYNNEI. Trimming cost V 8 bases and J 0 bases, with 4 bases left between them. This CDR3 is 11 amino acids long. CDR3 sequence: CASRLNTEAFF. CDR3 bases: TGTGCCAGCCGGTTGAACACTGAAGCTTTCTTT. The complete variable domain, with remaining parts taken from reference TRBV2 and TRBJ1-1, reads EPEVTQTPSHQVTQMGQEVILRCVPISNHLYFYWYRQILGQKVEFLVSFYNNEISEKSEIFDDQFSVERPDGSNFTLKIRSTKLEDSAMYFCASRLNTEAFFGQGTRLTVV.

The V gene is TRBV28, the J gene TRBJ1-6; possible D gene TRBD1, 6 bases. The CDR3 extends over 14 amino acids. The germline CDR1 and CDR2 sequences are MDHEN and SYDVKM. V was trimmed by 6 bases and J by 10 bases, leaving 16 bases between them. This chain's CDR3 is CASRPTGPTSPLHF. The DNA for the CDR3 is TGTGCCAGCAGACCGACAGGCCCTACATCACCCCTCCACTTT. The full variable domain, in which reference TRBV28 and TRBJ1-6 provide the parts outside the CDR3, is DVKVTQSSRYLVKRTGEKVFLECVQDMDHENMFWYRQDPGLGLRLIYFSYDVKMKEKGDIPEGYSVSREKKERFSLILESASTNQTSMYLCASRPTGPTSPLHFGNGTRLTVT.

This chain connects TRBV7-7 to TRBJ1-1; D is unresolved. The CDR3 totals 13 residues. Germline V gene data show CDR1 as SSHAT and CDR2 as FNYEAQ (reference sequence). The CDR3 DNA sequence: TGTGTTAGCAGCTCACACCCGAACACTGAAGCTTTCTTT. Its translation is CVSSSHPNTEAFF. Looking up the rest from reference TRBV7-7 and TRBJ1-1 gives the full variable domain: GAGVSQSPRYKVTKRGQDVTLRCDPISSHATLYWYQQALGQGPEFLTYFNYEAQPDKSGLPSDRFSAERPEGSISTLTIQRTEQRDSAMYRCVSSSHPNTEAFFGQGTRLTVV.

The count of this clone is one. The V and J genes are TRBV19 and TRBJ1-2, with TRBD1 identical over 8 bases. Trimming at V came to 8 bases and at J to 0 bases, leaving 14 bases not matched to a gene. The CDR3 loop spans 17 amino acids. Germline CDR1 LNHDA, CDR2 SQIVND (reference sequence). This CDR3 is CASSRIGQGRANYGYTF. The DNA of the CDR3 is TGTGCCAGTTCCAGAATAGGACAGGGTAGGGCTAACTATGGCTACACCTTC.

The CDR3 loop reads CASSPAVGNTIYF. DNA of the CDR3: TGTGCCAGCTCACCAGCAGTTGGAAACACCATATATTTT. J is TRBJ1-3 and V is TRBV18; D is unresolved. Trimming removed 2 bases at V and 3 bases at J, with 5 bases between. CDR1 is KGHSH and CDR2 is LQKENI in the germline V gene. This CDR3 has 13 residues.

The chain links TRBV27 to TRBJ1-1; D is unresolved. Germline assignment: CDR1 MNHEY and CDR2 SMNVEV (reference sequence). The CDR3 spans 14 residues. Trimming shortened V by 2 bases and J by 0 bases, and 7 bases separated the two germline ends. CDR3 amino acids: CASSLEGMNTEAFF. The CDR3 DNA follows: TGTGCCAGCAGTTTAGAGGGAATGAACACTGAAGCTTTCTTT.

This clone occurred once. This rearrangement joins TRBV25-1 to TRBJ2-7; a weak D match, TRBD1 (6 bases). The CDR3 sequence is 13 residues long. Germline values: CDR1 MGHDK, CDR2 SYGVNS. Trimming took 8 bases from V and 2 from J, leaving 13 bases between them. The chain's CDR3 is CASLTGPTYEQYF. As DNA, the CDR3 is TGTGCCAGCCTGACAGGCCCTACCTACGAGCAGTACTTC.

The rearrangement uses TRBV5-3 and TRBJ2-7; TRBD1 matches 8 bases. TRBV5-3 falls under the ORF class, with uncertain function. This CDR3 region has 16 residues. Losses at the gene ends were 1 base for V and 7 bases for J; bases not matched to a gene: 13. The CDR3 sequence: CARSLWLGQGTWEQYF. CDR3 nucleotide sequence: TGTGCCAGAAGCTTGTGGTTAGGACAGGGAACTTGGGAGCAGTACTTC.

The chain recombines TRBV14 with TRBJ2-2; TRBD1 matches 7 bases. Looked up from germline, CDR1 is SGHDN and CDR2 is FVKESK. The CDR3 is 16 residues long. After removal of 4 bases from V and 7 bases from J, the junction contained 12 bases not matched to a gene. CDR3: CASSRQTGDGGGELFF. CDR3 DNA: TGTGCCAGCAGCCGCCAAACAGGGGACGGTGGCGGGGAGCTGTTTTTT.